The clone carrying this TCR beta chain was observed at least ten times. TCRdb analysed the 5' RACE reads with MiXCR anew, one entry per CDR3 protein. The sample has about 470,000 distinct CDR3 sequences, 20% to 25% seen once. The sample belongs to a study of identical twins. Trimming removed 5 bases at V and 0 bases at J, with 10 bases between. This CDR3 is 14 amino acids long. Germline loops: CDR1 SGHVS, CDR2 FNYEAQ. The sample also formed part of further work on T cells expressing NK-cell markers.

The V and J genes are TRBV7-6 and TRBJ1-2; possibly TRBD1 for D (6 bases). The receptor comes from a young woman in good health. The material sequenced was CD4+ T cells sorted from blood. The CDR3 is CASSPTGTNYGYTF. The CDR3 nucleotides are TGTGCCAGCAGCCCGACAGGAACTAACTATGGCTACACCTTC.